This record concerns one TCR beta chain sequence. Its antigen is currently unknown. The sample originates from a study of a mutant IDH1 vaccine in newly diagnosed glioma. Points from the study as a whole: Seemingly, pseudoprogression had no relation to changes in the top peripheral T cell clonotypes.

Method: immunoSEQ multiplex PCR; TCRdb's copy keeps in-frame clones and lacks some. The sample holds tens of thousands of clones, under 90% seen once. CDR1 is GTSNPN, CDR2 SVGIG, per germline (reference sequence). The CDR3 has 17 amino acids. V lost 3 bases, J lost 1 base, and 13 bases stayed unmatched. Time point meaning: week 5, during vaccination. Every single dose of the vaccine, 300 ug of mutant IDH1 20-mer peptide, came with topical imiquimod. Those who donated had recent WHO grade 3 or 4 IDH1-mutant, ATRX-lost astrocytomas. The receptor comes from a woman aged 50 to 65 with glioma. Sample: PBMCs, taken from a glioma patient whose treatment included an IDH1 peptide vaccine. The chain recombines TRBV30 with TRBJ1-2; 8 bases map to TRBD1. DNA of the CDR3: TGTGCCTGGAGGATTATAACCAAGACAGGGGTTAACTATGGCTACACCTTC. As protein: CAWRIITKTGVNYGYTF. Based on the CDR3 plus reference TRBV30 and TRBJ1-2, the full variable domain is SQTIHQWPATLVQPVGSPLSLECTVEGTSNPNLYWYRQAAGRGLQLLFYSVGIGQISSEVPQNLSASRPQDRQFILSSKKLLLSDSGFYLCAWRIITKTGVNYGYTFGSGTRLTVV.